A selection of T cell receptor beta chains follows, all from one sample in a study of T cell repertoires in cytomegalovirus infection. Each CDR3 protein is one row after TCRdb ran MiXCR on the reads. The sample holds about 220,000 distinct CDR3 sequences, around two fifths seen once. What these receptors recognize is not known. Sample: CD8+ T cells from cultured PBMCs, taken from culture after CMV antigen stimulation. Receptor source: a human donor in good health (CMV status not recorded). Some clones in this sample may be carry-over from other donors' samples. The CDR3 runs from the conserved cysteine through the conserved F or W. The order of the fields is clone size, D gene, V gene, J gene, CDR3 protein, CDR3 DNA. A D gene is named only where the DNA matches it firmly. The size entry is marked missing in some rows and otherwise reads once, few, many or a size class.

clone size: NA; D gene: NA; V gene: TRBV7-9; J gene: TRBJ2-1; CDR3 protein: CASTLGYNEQFF; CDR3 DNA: TGTGCCAGCACCCTGGGGTACAATGAGCAGTTCTTC
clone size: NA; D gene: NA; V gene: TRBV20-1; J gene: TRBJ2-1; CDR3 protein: CSARVPSLIENEQFF; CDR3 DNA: TGCAGTGCTAGAGTCCCTAGCCTAATTGAGAATGAGCAGTTCTTC
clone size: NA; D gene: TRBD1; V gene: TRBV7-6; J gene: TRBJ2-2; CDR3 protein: CASSLYRGSTGELFF; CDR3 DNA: TGTGCCAGCAGCCTATACAGGGGAAGTACCGGGGAGCTGTTTTTT
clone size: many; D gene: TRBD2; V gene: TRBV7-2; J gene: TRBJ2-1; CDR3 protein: CASSLAPSGRKQFF; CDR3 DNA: TGTGCCAGCAGCTTAGCCCCCAGCGGGAGAAAGCAGTTCTTC
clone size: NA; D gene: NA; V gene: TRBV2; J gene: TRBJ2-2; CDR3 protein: CATPGPGTGELFF; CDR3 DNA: TGTGCCACCCCAGGACCCGGCACCGGGGAGCTGTTTTTT
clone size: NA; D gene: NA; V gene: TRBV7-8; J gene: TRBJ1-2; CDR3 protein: CASSYRNSHGYTF; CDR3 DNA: TGTGCCAGCAGCTACCGGAACTCCCACGGCTACACCTTC
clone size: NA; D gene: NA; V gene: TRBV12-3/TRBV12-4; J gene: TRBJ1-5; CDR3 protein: CASSLRSGTLNSNQPQHF; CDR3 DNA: TGTGCCAGCAGTTTAAGGAGTGGGACATTGAATAGCAATCAGCCCCAGCATTTT
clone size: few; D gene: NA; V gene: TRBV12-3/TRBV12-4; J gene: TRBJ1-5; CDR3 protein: CASSLALGKENQPQHF; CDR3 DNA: TGTGCCAGCAGTTTAGCGCTCGGGAAAGAGAATCAGCCCCAGCATTTT
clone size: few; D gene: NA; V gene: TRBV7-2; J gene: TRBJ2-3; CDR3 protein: CASSAPSDTQYF; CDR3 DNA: TGTGCCAGCAGCGCCCCCTCAGATACGCAGTATTTT
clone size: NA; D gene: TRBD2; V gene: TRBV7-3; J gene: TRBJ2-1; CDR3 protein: CASSSPAGESYNEQFF; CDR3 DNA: TGTGCCAGCAGCTCCCCAGCGGGGGAGTCCTACAATGAGCAGTTCTTC
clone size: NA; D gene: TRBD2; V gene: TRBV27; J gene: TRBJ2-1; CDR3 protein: CASSFGGGVANEQFF; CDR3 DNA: TGTGCCAGCAGTTTCGGGGGAGGGGTAGCAAATGAGCAGTTCTTC
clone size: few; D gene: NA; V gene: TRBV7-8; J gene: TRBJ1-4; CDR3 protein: CASSPWLDNHEKLFF; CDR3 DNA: TGTGCCAGCAGCCCCTGGTTGGACAATCATGAAAAACTGTTTTTT
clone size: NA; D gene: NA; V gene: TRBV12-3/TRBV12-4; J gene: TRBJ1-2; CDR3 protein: CASSLSQSGFGYGYTF; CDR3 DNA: TGTGCCAGCAGTTTGTCGCAATCAGGGTTCGGGTATGGCTACACCTTC
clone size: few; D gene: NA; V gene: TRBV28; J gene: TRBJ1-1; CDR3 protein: CASSPMGNTEAFF; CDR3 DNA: TGTGCCAGCAGTCCTATGGGGAACACTGAAGCTTTCTTT
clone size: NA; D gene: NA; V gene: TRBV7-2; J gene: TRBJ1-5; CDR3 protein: CASSLEGEQPQHF; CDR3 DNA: TGTGCCAGCAGCTTAGAAGGGGAGCAGCCCCAGCATTTT
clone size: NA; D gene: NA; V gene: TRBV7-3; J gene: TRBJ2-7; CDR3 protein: CASRSDISYEQYF; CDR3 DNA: TGTGCCAGCAGGTCGGACATCTCCTACGAGCAGTACTTC
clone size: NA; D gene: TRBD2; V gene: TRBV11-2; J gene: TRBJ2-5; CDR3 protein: CASSLSGRETQYF; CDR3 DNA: TGTGCCAGCAGCTTAAGCGGGAGGGAGACCCAGTACTTC
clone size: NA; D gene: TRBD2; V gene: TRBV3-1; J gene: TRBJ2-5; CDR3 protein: CASSQDRRGLAGGGAKETQYF; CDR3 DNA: TGTGCCAGCAGCCAAGATCGTAGGGGACTAGCGGGAGGGGGGGCGAAAGAGACCCAGTACTTC
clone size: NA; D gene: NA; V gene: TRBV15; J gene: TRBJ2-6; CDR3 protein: CATSTDNSGANVLTF; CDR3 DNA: TGTGCCACCAGCACTGACAACTCTGGGGCCAACGTCCTGACTTTC
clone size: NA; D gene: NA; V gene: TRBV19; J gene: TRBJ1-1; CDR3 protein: CASQDGHEAFF; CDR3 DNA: TGTGCCAGTCAGGACGGGCATGAAGCTTTCTTT
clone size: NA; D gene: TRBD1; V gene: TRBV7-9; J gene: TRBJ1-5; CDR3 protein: CASSQTTGTNQPQHF; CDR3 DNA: TGTGCCAGCAGCCAGACGACAGGGACCAATCAGCCCCAGCATTTT
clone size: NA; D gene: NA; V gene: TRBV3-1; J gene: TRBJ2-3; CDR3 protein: CASSLNLEGDTQYF; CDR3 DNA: TGTGCCAGCAGCCTGAACCTTGAAGGAGATACGCAGTATTTT
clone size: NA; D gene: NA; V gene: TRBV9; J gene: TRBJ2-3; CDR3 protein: CASSVAGQNTDTQYF; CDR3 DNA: TGTGCCAGCAGCGTAGCTGGCCAGAACACAGATACGCAGTATTTT
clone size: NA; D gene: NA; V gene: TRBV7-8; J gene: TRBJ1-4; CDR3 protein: CASSSGYLNEKLFF; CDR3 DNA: TGTGCCAGCAGCTCAGGCTACCTTAATGAAAAACTGTTTTTT
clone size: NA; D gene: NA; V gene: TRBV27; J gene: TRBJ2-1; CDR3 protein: CASSARGVAGNEQFF; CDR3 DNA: TGTGCCAGCAGTGCCAGGGGGGTAGCGGGAAATGAGCAGTTCTTC
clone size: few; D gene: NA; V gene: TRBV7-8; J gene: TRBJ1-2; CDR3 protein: CASSLSSYGYTF; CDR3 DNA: TGTGCCAGCAGCCTCTCTTCCTATGGCTACACCTTC
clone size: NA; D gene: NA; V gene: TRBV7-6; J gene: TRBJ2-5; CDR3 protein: CASSSPAGLGETQYF; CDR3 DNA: TGTGCCAGCAGCTCCCCTGCTGGGTTGGGGGAGACCCAGTACTTC
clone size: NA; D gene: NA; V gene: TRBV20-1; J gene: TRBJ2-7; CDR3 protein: CSAINTMAESYEQYF; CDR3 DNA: TGCAGTGCCATTAACACGATGGCTGAATCCTACGAGCAGTACTTC
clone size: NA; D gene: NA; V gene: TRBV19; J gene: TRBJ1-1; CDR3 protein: CASTMALLAEAFF; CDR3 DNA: TGTGCCAGTACTATGGCGTTATTAGCTGAAGCTTTCTTT
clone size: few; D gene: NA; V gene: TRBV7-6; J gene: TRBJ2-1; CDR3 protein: CASSTIGGGRDEQFF; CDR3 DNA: TGTGCCAGCAGCACTATTGGAGGGGGGCGCGATGAGCAGTTCTTC
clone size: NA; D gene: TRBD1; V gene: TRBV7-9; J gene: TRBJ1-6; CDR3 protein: CASSPLDRVNSPLHF; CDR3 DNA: TGTGCCAGCAGCCCTCTCGACAGGGTTAATTCACCCCTCCACTTT
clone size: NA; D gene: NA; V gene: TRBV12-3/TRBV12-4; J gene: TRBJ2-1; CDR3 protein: CASTDHLNEQFF; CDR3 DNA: TGTGCCAGCACCGACCACCTCAATGAGCAGTTCTTC
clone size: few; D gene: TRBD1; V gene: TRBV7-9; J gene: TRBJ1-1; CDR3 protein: CASRPEGAPTEAFF; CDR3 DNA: TGTGCCAGCCGCCCGGAGGGGGCGCCCACTGAAGCTTTCTTT
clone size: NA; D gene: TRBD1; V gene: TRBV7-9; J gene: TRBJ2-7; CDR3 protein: CASSPQLINRDSLYEQYF; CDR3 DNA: TGTGCCAGCTCTCCCCAATTAATCAACCGGGACAGTCTCTACGAGCAGTACTTC
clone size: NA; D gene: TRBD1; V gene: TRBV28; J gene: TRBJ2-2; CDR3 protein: CASSLTGDGGTGELFF; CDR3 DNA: TGTGCCAGCAGTCTTACAGGGGATGGTGGCACCGGGGAGCTGTTTTTT
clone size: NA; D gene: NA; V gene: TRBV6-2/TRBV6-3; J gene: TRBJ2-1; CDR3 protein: CASTSALRNEQFF; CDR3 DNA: TGTGCCAGCACCTCGGCCCTACGGAATGAGCAGTTCTTC
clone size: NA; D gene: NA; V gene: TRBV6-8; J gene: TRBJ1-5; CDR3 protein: CASSPGFRGNQPQHF; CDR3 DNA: TGTGCCAGCAGCCCGGGATTCAGAGGCAATCAGCCCCAGCATTTT
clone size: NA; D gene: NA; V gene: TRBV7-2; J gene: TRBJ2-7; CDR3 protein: CASSSGSRYEQYF; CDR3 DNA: TGTGCCAGCAGCTCAGGGTCTCGCTACGAGCAGTACTTC
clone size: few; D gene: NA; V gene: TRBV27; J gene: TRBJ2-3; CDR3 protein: CASSLEDTQYF; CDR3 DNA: TGTGCCAGCAGTTTAGAAGATACGCAGTATTTT
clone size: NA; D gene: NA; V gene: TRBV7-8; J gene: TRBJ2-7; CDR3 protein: CASSFRAVSFYEQYF; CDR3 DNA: TGTGCCAGCAGCTTTAGGGCAGTTTCATTCTACGAGCAGTACTTC
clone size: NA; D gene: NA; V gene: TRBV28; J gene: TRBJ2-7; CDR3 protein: CASSLIGGGAHEQYF; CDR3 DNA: TGTGCCAGCAGTTTAATCGGAGGGGGAGCTCACGAGCAGTACTTC
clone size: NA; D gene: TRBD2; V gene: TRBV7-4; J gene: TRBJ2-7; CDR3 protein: CASRASGKPYEQYF; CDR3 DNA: TGTGCCAGCAGGGCTAGCGGCAAGCCCTACGAGCAGTACTTC
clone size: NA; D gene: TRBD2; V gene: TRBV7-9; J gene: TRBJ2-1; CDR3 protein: CASSLGTSGSGEQFF; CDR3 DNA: TGTGCCAGCAGCTTAGGGACTAGCGGGAGCGGTGAGCAGTTCTTC
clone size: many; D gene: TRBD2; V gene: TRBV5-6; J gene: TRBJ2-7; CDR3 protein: CASSGTSGTYEQYF; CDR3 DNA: TGTGCCAGCTCCGGGACTAGCGGCACCTACGAGCAGTACTTC
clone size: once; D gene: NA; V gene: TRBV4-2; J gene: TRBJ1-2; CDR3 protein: CASSQDLSGYTF; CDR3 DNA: TGTGCCAGCAGCCAAGATCTGAGTGGCTACACCTTC
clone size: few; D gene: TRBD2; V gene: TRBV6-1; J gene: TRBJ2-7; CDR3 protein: CASISRAGDSYEQYF; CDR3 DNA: TGTGCCAGCATCAGTAGAGCGGGAGATTCCTACGAGCAGTACTTC
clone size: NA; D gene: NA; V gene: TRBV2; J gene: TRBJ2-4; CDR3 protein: CAISRLGPKNIQYF; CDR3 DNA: TGTGCCATCTCCAGACTGGGACCCAAAAACATTCAGTACTTC
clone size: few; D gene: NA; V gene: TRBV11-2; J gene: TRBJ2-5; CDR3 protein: CASSTPTTTNSKETQYF; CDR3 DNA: TGTGCCAGCAGCACGCCGACCACCACCAATTCCAAAGAGACCCAGTACTTC
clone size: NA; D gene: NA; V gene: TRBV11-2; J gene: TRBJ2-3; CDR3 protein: CASSDDRDTQYF; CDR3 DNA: TGTGCCAGCAGCGACGACAGGGATACGCAGTATTTT
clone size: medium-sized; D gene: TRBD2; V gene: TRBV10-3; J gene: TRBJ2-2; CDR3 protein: CAISEFNEGQGTSTGELFF; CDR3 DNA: TGTGCCATCAGTGAGTTTAACGAAGGCCAGGGGACTAGCACCGGGGAGCTGTTTTTT
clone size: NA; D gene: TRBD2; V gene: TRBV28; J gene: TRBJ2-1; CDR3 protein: CASSVGLAGGLKNNEQFF; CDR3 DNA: TGTGCCAGCAGCGTCGGACTAGCGGGGGGTCTCAAGAACAATGAGCAGTTCTTC